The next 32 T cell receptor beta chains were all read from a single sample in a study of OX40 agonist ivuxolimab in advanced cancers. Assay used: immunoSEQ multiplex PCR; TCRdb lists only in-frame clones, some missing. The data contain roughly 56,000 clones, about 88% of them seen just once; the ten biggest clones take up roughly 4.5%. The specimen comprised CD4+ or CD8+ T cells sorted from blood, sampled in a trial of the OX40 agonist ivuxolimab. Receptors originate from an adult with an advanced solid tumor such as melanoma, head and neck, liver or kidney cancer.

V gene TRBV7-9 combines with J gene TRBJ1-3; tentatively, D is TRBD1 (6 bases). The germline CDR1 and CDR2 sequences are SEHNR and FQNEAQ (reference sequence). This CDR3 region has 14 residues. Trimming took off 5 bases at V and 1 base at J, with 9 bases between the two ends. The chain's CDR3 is CASSPGESGNTIYF. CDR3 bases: TGTGCCAGCAGCCCAGGGGAGTCTGGAAACACCATATATTTT.

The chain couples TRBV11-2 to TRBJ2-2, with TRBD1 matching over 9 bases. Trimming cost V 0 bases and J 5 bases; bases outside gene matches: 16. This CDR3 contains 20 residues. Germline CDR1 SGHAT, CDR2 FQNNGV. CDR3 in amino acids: CASSLDQLIRTGEVTGELFF. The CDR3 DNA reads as TGTGCCAGCAGCTTAGACCAATTAATCCGGACAGGGGAGGTGACCGGGGAGCTGTTTTTT.

The CDR3 spells CASGQAIQNTEAFF. CDR3 in DNA: TGTGCCTCCGGACAGGCCATTCAGAACACTGAAGCTTTCTTT. This chain uses TRBV30 with TRBJ1-1; 7 bases agree with TRBD1. The CDR3 extends over 14 amino acids. J lost 1 base, V lost 7 bases, and 9 bases had no gene match. CDR1 is GTSNPN and CDR2 is SVGIG in the germline V gene (reference sequence).

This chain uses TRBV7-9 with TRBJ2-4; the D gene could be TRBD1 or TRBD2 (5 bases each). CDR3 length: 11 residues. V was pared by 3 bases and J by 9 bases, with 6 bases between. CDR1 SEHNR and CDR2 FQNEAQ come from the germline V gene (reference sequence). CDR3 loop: CASSLGVIQYF. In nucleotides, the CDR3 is TGTGCCAGCAGCTTGGGGGTCATTCAGTACTTC.

CDR3 nucleotides: TGTGCCAGTAGTAGAGACAGGGCTAATGAAAAACTGTTTTTT. Protein: CASSRDRANEKLFF. The chain links TRBV19 to TRBJ1-4, with TRBD1 identical over 7 bases. The V gene's germline CDR1 is LNHDA and CDR2 SQIVND (reference sequence). The CDR3 extends over 14 amino acids. J lost 3 bases, V lost 4 bases, and 2 bases had no gene match.

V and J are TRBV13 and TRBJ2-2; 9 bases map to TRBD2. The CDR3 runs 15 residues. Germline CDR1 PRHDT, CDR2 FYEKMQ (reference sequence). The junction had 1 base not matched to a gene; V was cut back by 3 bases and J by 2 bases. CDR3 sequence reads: CASSFSGGNTGELFF. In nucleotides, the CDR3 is TGTGCCAGCAGCTTTAGCGGGGGTAACACCGGGGAGCTGTTTTTT.

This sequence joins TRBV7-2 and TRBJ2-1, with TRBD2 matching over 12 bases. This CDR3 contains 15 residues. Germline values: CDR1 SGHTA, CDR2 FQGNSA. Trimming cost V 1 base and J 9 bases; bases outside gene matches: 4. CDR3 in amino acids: CASSLGLAGVGEQFF. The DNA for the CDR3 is TGTGCCAGCAGCTTAGGACTAGCGGGAGTTGGTGAGCAGTTCTTC.

Here the CDR3 DNA reads TGTGCCAGCAGCTTAGTTAACCAAGAGACCCAGTACTTC. Translated: CASSLVNQETQYF. This chain connects TRBV11-2 to TRBJ2-5; D is undetermined. Trimming shortened V by 1 base and J by 0 bases, and 3 bases separated the two germline ends. Germline assignment: CDR1 SGHAT and CDR2 FQNNGV. The CDR3 length is 13 residues.

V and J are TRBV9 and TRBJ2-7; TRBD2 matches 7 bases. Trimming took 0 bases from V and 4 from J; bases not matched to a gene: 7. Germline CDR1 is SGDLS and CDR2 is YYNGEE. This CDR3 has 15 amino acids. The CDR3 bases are TGTGCCAGCAGCGTAGCTCCGGGAGGTGGTTACGAGCAGTACTTC. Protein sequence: CASSVAPGGGYEQYF.

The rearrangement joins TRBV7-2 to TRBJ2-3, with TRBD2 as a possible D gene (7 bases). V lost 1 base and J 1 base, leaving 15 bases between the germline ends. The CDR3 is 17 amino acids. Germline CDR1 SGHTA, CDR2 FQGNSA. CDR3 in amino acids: CASSLEALGGGTDTQYF. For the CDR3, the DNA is TGTGCCAGCAGCTTAGAGGCCCTAGGGGGGGGCACAGATACGCAGTATTTT. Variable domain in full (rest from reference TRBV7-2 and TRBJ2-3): GAGVSQSPSNKVTEKGKDVELRCDPISGHTALYWYRQSLGQGLEFLIYFQGNSAPDKSGLPSDRFSAERTGGSVSTLTIQRTQQEDSAVYLCASSLEALGGGTDTQYFGPGTRLTVL.

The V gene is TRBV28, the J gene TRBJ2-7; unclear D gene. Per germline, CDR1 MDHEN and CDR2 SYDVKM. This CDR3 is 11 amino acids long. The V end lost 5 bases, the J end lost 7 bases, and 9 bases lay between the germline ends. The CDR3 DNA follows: TGTGCCAGCAGTGACCATGTAGAGCAGTACTTC. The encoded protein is CASSDHVEQYF.

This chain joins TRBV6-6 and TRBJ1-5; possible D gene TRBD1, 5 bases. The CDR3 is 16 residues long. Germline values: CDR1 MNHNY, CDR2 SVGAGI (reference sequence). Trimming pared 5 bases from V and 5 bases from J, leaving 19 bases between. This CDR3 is CASSHLTVSRDQPQHF. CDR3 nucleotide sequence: TGTGCCAGCAGTCACCTGACAGTCTCCCGGGATCAGCCCCAGCATTTT.

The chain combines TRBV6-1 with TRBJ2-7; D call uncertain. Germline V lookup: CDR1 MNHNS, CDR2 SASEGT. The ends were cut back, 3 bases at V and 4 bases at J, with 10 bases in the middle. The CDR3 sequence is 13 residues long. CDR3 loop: CASSDSILYEQYF. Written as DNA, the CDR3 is TGTGCCAGCAGTGACAGCATATTATACGAGCAGTACTTC.

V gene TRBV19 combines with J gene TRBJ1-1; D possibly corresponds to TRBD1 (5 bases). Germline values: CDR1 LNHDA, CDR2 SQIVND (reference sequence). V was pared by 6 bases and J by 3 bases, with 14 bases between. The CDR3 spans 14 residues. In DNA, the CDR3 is TGTGCCAGTAGCCGTGACAGCAGGGACACTGAAGCTTTCTTT. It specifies CASSRDSRDTEAFF.

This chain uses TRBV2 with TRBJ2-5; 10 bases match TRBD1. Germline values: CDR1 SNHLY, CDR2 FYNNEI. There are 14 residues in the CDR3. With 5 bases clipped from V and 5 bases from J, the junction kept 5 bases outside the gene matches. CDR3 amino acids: CASSSTGGGETQYF. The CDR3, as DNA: TGTGCCAGCAGTTCGACAGGGGGCGGGGAGACCCAGTACTTC.

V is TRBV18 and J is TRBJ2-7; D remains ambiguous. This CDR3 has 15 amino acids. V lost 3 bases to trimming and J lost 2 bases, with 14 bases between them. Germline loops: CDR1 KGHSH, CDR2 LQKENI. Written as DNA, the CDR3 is TGTGCCAGCTCACCGTTCTCCAAGCGAACCTACGAGCAGTACTTC. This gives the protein CASSPFSKRTYEQYF.

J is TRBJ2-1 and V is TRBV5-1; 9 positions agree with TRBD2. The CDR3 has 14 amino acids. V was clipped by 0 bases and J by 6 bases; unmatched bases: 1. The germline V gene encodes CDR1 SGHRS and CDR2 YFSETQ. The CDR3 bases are TGCGCCAGCAGCTTGGTTAGCGGGAGCAATGAGCAGTTCTTC. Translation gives CASSLVSGSNEQFF.

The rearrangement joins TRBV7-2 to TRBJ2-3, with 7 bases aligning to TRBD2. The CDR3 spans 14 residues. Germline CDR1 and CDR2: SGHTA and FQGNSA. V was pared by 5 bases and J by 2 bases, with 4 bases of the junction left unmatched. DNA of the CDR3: TGTGCCAGCAGCATTACTAGCGACACAGATACGCAGTATTTT. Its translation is CASSITSDTDTQYF.

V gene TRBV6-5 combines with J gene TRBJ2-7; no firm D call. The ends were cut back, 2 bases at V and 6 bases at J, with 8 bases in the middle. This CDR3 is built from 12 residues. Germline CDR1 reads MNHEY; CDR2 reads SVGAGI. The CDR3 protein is CASSYVLGEQYF. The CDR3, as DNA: TGTGCCAGCAGTTACGTTTTGGGCGAGCAGTACTTC.

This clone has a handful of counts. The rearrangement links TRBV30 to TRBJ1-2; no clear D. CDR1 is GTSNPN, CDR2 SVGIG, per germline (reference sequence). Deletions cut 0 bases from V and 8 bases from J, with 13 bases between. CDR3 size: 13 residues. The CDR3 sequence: CAWSVMASGGYTF. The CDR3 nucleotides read TGTGCCTGGAGTGTTATGGCATCGGGAGGCTACACCTTC.

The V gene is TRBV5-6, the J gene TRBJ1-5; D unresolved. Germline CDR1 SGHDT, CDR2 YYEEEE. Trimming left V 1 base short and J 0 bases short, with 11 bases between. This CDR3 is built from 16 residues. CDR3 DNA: TGTGCCAGCAGCTTGCGGAAGGAATCTAGCAATCAGCCCCAGCATTTT. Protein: CASSLRKESSNQPQHF.

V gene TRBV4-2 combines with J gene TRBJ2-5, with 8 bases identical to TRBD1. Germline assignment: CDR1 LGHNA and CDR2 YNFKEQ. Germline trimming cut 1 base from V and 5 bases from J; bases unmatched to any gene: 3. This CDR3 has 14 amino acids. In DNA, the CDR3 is TGTGCCAGCAGCCAAGGGACAGGGCACGAGACCCAGTACTTC. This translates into CASSQGTGHETQYF.

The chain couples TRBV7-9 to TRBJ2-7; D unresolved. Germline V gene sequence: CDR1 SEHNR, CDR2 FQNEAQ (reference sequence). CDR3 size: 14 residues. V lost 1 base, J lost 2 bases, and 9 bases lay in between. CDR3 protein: CASSLGPAPYEQYF. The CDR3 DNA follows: TGTGCCAGCAGCTTAGGCCCCGCCCCCTACGAGCAGTACTTC. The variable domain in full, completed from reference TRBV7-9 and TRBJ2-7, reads DTGVSQNPRHKITKRGQNVTFRCDPISEHNRLYWYRQTLGQGPEFLTYFQNEAQLEKSRLLSDRFSAERPKGSFSTLEIQRTEQGDSAMYLCASSLGPAPYEQYFGPGTRLTVT.

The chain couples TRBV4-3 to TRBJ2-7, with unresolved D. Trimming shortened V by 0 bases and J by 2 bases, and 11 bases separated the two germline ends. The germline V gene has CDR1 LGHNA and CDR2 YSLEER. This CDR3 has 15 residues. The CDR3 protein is CASSQEPIGTYEQYF. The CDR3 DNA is TGCGCCAGCAGCCAAGAGCCCATTGGAACCTACGAGCAGTACTTC.

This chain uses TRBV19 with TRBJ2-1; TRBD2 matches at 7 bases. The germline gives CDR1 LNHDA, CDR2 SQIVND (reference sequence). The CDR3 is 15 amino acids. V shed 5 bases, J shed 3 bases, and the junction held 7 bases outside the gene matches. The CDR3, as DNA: TGTGCCAGTAGTCCGATGGGGGGGAGCTACAATGAGCAGTTCTTC. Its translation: CASSPMGGSYNEQFF.

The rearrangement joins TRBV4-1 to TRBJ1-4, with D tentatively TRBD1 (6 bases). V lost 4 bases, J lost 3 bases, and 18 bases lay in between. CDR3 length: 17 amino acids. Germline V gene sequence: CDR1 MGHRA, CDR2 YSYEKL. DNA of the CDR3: TGCGCCAGCAGCCCGAAGACCTACAGGGCCTCTAATGAAAAACTGTTTTTT. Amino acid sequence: CASSPKTYRASNEKLFF.

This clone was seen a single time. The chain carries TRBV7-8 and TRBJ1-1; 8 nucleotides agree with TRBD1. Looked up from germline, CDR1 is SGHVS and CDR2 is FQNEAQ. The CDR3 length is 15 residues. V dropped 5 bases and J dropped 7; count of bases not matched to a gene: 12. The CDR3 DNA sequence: TGTGCCAGCAGCATTTTAACCGGGACAGGCATTGAAGCTTTCTTT. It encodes CASSILTGTGIEAFF.

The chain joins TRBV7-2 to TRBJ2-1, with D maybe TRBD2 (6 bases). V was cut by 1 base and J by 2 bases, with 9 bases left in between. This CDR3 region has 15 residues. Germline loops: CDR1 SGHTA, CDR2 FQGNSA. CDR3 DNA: TGTGCCAGCAGCTTAGATAGCGGTGCCTACAATGAGCAGTTCTTC. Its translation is CASSLDSGAYNEQFF.

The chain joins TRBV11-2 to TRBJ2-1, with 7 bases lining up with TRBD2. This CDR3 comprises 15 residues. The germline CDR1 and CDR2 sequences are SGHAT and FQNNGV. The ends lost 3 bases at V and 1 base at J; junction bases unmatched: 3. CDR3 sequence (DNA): TGTGCCAGCAGCTTTAGCGGGTCGTCCTACAATGAGCAGTTCTTC. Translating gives CASSFSGSSYNEQFF.

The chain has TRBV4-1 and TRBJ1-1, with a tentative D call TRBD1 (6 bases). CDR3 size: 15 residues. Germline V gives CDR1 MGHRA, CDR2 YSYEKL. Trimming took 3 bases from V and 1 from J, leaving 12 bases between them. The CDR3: CASSHPDRPNTEAFF. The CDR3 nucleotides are TGCGCCAGCAGCCACCCTGACAGGCCGAACACTGAAGCTTTCTTT.

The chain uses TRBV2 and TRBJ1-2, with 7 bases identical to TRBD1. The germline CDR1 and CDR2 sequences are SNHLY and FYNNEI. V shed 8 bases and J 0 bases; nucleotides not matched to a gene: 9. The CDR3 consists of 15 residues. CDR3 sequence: CASLGQFKANYGYTF. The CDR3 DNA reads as TGTGCCAGCCTGGGACAGTTCAAGGCTAACTATGGCTACACCTTC.

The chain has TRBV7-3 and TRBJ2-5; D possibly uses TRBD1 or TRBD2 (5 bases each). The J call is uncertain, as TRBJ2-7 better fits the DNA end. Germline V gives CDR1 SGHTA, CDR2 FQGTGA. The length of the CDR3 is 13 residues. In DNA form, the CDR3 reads TGTGCCAGCAGCCCGGGACCGACATACGAGCAGTACTTC. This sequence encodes CASSPGPTYEQYF.